One sample yielded the 32 T cell receptor beta chains listed below, sequenced in a study of T cell responses to AZD1222 COVID-19 vaccine. Method: immunoSEQ multiplex PCR; TCRdb's copy keeps in-frame clones and lacks some. Among approximately 160,000 clones listed, about 91% were seen once. Sequencing was performed on peripheral blood, taken on day 0 of AZD1222 vaccination. The receptors shown here come from an adult in good health.

The chain couples TRBV7-8 to TRBJ2-1; D is ambiguous. Deletions cut 4 bases from V and 9 bases from J, with 13 bases between. Germline CDR1 reads SGHVS; CDR2 reads FQNEAQ. The CDR3 spans 13 residues. CDR3 nucleotides: TGTGCCAGCAGCTCCAAAAACCAGATTGAGCAGTTCTTC. Protein: CASSSKNQIEQFF.

Judged by abundance, this clone is medium-sized. The chain links TRBV5-4 to TRBJ2-2; D unresolved. This CDR3 region has 13 residues. Deletions cut 5 bases from V and 5 bases from J, with 10 bases between. The germline V gene has CDR1 SGHNT and CDR2 YYREEE (reference sequence). The CDR3 loop is CASRPEVTGELFF. In nucleotides, the CDR3 is TGTGCCAGCAGACCCGAGGTAACCGGGGAGCTGTTTTTT.

The CDR3 DNA is TGTGCCATCAGTGAGTCGGGAGGGGAGAACTATGGCTACACCTTC. Residues: CAISESGGENYGYTF. The chain uses TRBV10-3 and TRBJ1-2; D is possibly TRBD1 (5 bases). The CDR3 contains 15 residues. Trimming left V 0 bases short and J 2 bases short, with 10 bases between. From germline, CDR1 is ENHRY and CDR2 SYGVKD.

The J gene is TRBJ1-4, the V gene TRBV7-2; 9 bases are a match to TRBD1. CDR3 length equals 17 residues. V trimming: 5 bases; J trimming: 7 bases; junction bases outside the gene matches: 14. Germline V gives CDR1 SGHTA, CDR2 FQGNSA. CDR3 sequence (DNA): TGTGCCAGCAGCCCGGGACAGGGTTCCATGCTAGGTGAAAAACTGTTTTTT. Protein sequence: CASSPGQGSMLGEKLFF.

The chain recombines TRBV5-6 with TRBJ2-5; TRBD1 matches 8 bases. This CDR3 is 13 amino acids long. V gave up 4 bases and J gave up 5 bases; unmatched junction bases: 4. Germline V lookup: CDR1 SGHDT, CDR2 YYEEEE. CDR3 DNA sequence: TGTGCCAGCAGCCCGGACAGGGTGGAGACCCAGTACTTC. Translation gives CASSPDRVETQYF.

The V and J genes are TRBV7-2 and TRBJ2-1, with TRBD1 matching over 7 bases. Per the germline V gene, CDR1 is SGHTA and CDR2 is FQGNSA. With V trimmed by 5 bases and J by 9 bases, 13 bases remained unmatched. The CDR3 has 15 amino acids. The CDR3 region has the DNA TGTGCCAGCAGCGCAGGACAGGATCTACCCTTTGAGCAGTTCTTC. Translated: CASSAGQDLPFEQFF.

The chain carries TRBV7-6 and TRBJ1-6; 8 nucleotides match TRBD1. The CDR3 is 15 residues long. J lost 4 bases, V lost 5 bases, and 4 bases had no gene match. In germline, CDR1 is SGHVS, CDR2 FNYEAQ. In DNA, the CDR3 is TGTGCCAGCAGCGCAACAGGGGGGTATAATTCACCCCTCCACTTT. Protein product: CASSATGGYNSPLHF.

The chain employs TRBV28 and TRBJ1-5, with D perhaps matching TRBD1 (5 bases). The germline gives CDR1 MDHEN, CDR2 SYDVKM. V lost 6 bases, J lost 7 bases, and 28 bases lay in between. This CDR3 comprises 18 residues. The CDR3 here is CASSSLGRGGGEGQPQHF. The CDR3 DNA reads as TGTGCCAGCAGCTCACTCGGACGGGGGGGAGGAGAGGGACAGCCCCAGCATTTT.

The chain has TRBV19 and TRBJ1-2, with D perhaps matching TRBD1 (6 bases). The CDR3 has 16 amino acids. Germline CDR1 LNHDA, CDR2 SQIVND (reference sequence). The V and J ends lost 8 bases and 6 bases respectively, with 25 bases between them. In DNA form, the CDR3 reads TGTGCCAGTCTCCAGACCCACAGGGCCGGTAAAAATGGCTACACCTTC. Its protein is CASLQTHRAGKNGYTF.

This rearrangement joins TRBV28 to TRBJ1-1, with D tentatively TRBD1 (6 bases). The CDR3 is made up of 14 amino acids. Germline CDR1 MDHEN, CDR2 SYDVKM. Trimming stripped 10 bases from V and 1 base from J, with 16 bases between. As DNA, the CDR3 is TGTGCCACCACCCAAGGGACACCGAACACTGAAGCTTTCTTT. This codes for CATTQGTPNTEAFF. Together with reference TRBV28 and TRBJ1-1, the CDR3 gives the full variable domain: DVKVTQSSRYLVKRTGEKVFLECVQDMDHENMFWYRQDPGLGLRLIYFSYDVKMKEKGDIPEGYSVSREKKERFSLILESASTNQTSMYLCATTQGTPNTEAFFGQGTRLTVV.

V and J are TRBV14 and TRBJ2-7; D may be TRBD1 (6 bases). In germline, CDR1 is SGHDN, CDR2 FVKESK. This CDR3 spans 15 amino acids. Trimming shortened V by 1 base and J by 0 bases, and 10 bases separated the two germline ends. The CDR3, as DNA: TGTGCCAGCAGCCAAGGGATAGGGGGCTCCTACGAGCAGTACTTC. Translated, it gives CASSQGIGGSYEQYF.

The chain combines TRBV7-2 with TRBJ2-1, with 12 bases fitting TRBD2. Germline V gives CDR1 SGHTA, CDR2 FQGNSA. CDR3 length: 15 residues. V gave up 6 bases and J gave up 3 bases; unmatched junction bases: 3. The CDR3 region is CASSETSGGYNEQFF. In DNA, the CDR3 is TGTGCCAGCAGTGAGACTAGCGGGGGCTACAATGAGCAGTTCTTC.

The V gene is TRBV10-2, the J gene TRBJ2-7; the D is unclear. CDR1 WSHSY and CDR2 SAAADI come from the germline V gene. This CDR3 comprises 11 residues. The V end was cut by 10 bases, the J end by 2 bases, with 9 bases between. The CDR3 here is CATRSPYEQYF. Written as DNA, the CDR3 is TGCGCCACCCGATCTCCCTACGAGCAGTACTTC.

The chain recombines TRBV19 with TRBJ1-5; unclear D gene. V gave up 2 bases and J gave up 3 bases, with 17 bases separating them. The CDR3 covers 17 residues. Germline V gene lookup returns CDR1 LNHDA and CDR2 SQIVND (reference sequence). CDR3 DNA sequence: TGTGCCAGTAGTATAAGGCCAGGCCGCCTGATCAATCAGCCCCAGCATTTT. It yields the protein CASSIRPGRLINQPQHF.

The rearrangement uses TRBV5-1 and TRBJ2-7, with a possible D match to TRBD2 (5 bases). V gave up 1 base and J gave up 6 bases, with 20 bases separating them. There are 16 residues in the CDR3. Germline V gene data show CDR1 as SGHRS and CDR2 as YFSETQ. The DNA of the CDR3 is TGCGCCAGCAGCTTGTCTTGGCGCCAAGAGGGCCGCGAGCAGTACTTC. Translating gives CASSLSWRQEGREQYF.

The chain carries TRBV28 and TRBJ2-7; D gene unclear. The CDR3 is 14 residues long. Germline V gene data show CDR1 as MDHEN and CDR2 as SYDVKM. V was pared by 1 base and J by 5 bases, with 12 bases between. CDR3 coding DNA: TGTGCCAGCAGTTTATACTGGGGTAATAACGAGCAGTACTTC. Its translation: CASSLYWGNNEQYF.

V and J are TRBV6-5 and TRBJ1-5; D remains unclear. Germline CDR1 MNHEY, CDR2 SVGAGI. The CDR3 has 14 amino acids. Trimming cost V 6 bases and J 2 bases, with 11 bases left between them. CDR3 loop: CASRATLRNQPQHF. In DNA form, the CDR3 reads TGTGCCAGCAGGGCGACGCTACGCAATCAGCCCCAGCATTTT.

This rearrangement joins TRBV4-1 to TRBJ2-4, with a tentative D call TRBD1 (5 bases). Germline V gene sequence: CDR1 MGHRA, CDR2 YSYEKL. V gave up 3 bases and J gave up 3 bases, with 12 bases separating them. The CDR3 runs 15 residues. The CDR3 reads CASSQAGSGKNIQYF. CDR3 nucleotides: TGCGCCAGCAGCCAGGCAGGGTCGGGCAAAAACATTCAGTACTTC.

The rearrangement joins TRBV6-5 to TRBJ1-2; tentatively, D is TRBD1 (5 bases). Trimming removed 7 bases from V and 6 bases from J, with 21 bases in between. Germline V CDR1 and CDR2: MNHEY, SVGAGI. CDR3 size: 15 residues. The CDR3 loop reads CASTPLQRAGNGYTF. The CDR3 nucleotides read TGTGCCAGCACTCCCCTGCAGAGGGCAGGGAATGGCTACACCTTC.

CDR3 residues: CAWQGDSNYGYTF. CDR3 nucleotide sequence: TGTGCCTGGCAGGGGGACAGCAACTATGGCTACACCTTC. V and J are TRBV30 and TRBJ1-2, with TRBD1 matching over 7 bases. The CDR3 totals 13 residues. Germline CDR1 GTSNPN, CDR2 SVGIG (reference sequence). V shed 5 bases and J 2 bases; nucleotides not matched to a gene: 5.

The chain employs TRBV11-1 and TRBJ2-1; 12 nucleotides align to TRBD2. Germline trimming cut 7 bases from V and 6 bases from J; bases unmatched to any gene: 10. The CDR3 covers 16 residues. In germline, CDR1 is SGHAT, CDR2 FQDESV (reference sequence). CDR3 sequence: CASTLAGGGLSNEQFF. The CDR3 region has the DNA TGTGCCAGCACGCTAGCGGGAGGGGGTTTATCCAATGAGCAGTTCTTC.

The chain has TRBV27 and TRBJ1-5, with D perhaps matching TRBD1 (5 bases). Trimming took 8 bases from V and 7 from J, leaving 18 bases between them. The germline CDR1 and CDR2 sequences are MNHEY and SMNVEV (reference sequence). The CDR3 loop spans 14 amino acids. CDR3 in amino acids: CASGSHGGNQPQHF. CDR3 DNA: TGTGCCAGCGGCTCCCACGGGGGTAACCAGCCCCAGCATTTT.

A remark on this clone: Germline and junction disagree at one end, which may indicate a read error. The chain couples TRBV7-7 to TRBJ2-5; TRBD2 agrees at 11 bases. Germline lookup yields CDR1 SSHAT and CDR2 FNYEAQ (reference sequence). This CDR3 is 15 amino acids long. The DNA of the CDR3 is TGTGCTAGCAGCTTGGGACTAGCGGTGCAAGAGACCCAGTACTTC. It is translated as CASSLGLAVQETQYF.

The chain has TRBV3-1 (or the pseudogene TRBV3-2) and TRBJ2-1, with 10 bases that match TRBD2. Germline V gene sequence: CDR1 LGHDT, CDR2 YNNKEL (reference sequence). This CDR3 has 17 residues. J was trimmed by 9 bases and V by 0 bases; bases with no gene match: 11. The CDR3 region has the DNA TGTGCCAGCAGCCAAGATAGGGGGCTAGCGGGAGCCTCTGAGCAGTTCTTC. Its translation is CASSQDRGLAGASEQFF.

This clone was detected a few times. This chain connects TRBV15 to TRBJ1-6; D may be TRBD1 (5 bases). The CDR3 length is 16 residues. Per the germline V gene, CDR1 is LNHNV and CDR2 is YYDKDF (reference sequence). Between the trimmed V and J ends, which lost 0 bases and 5 bases, there was a span of 11 bases. The CDR3 DNA follows: TGTGCCACCAGCAGAGATAGGGGCATAAATAATTCACCCCTCCACTTT. It specifies CATSRDRGINNSPLHF.

The rearrangement links TRBV4-1 to TRBJ2-3; a possible D gene is TRBD1 (5 bases). This CDR3 spans 17 amino acids. Germline CDR1 and CDR2: MGHRA and YSYEKL. V was shortened by 1 base and J by 6 bases, with 20 bases between the two germline ends. DNA for the CDR3: TGCGCCAGCAGCCAAGGTCCCCCAGGTCTCTACAGGGATACGCAGTATTTT. Its translation: CASSQGPPGLYRDTQYF.

This chain connects TRBV24-1 to TRBJ1-1, with TRBD1 matching 11 bases. This CDR3 comprises 14 residues. Germline V lookup: CDR1 KGHDR, CDR2 SFDVKD. The trim removed 9 bases at V and 7 bases at J, leaving 9 bases unmatched. This CDR3 is CATATGTGGGEAFF. DNA for the CDR3: TGTGCCACCGCTACCGGGACAGGGGGAGGTGAAGCTTTCTTT.

This sequence joins TRBV19 and TRBJ1-5; D is undetermined. CDR3 length: 16 residues. Trimming stripped 5 bases from V and 0 bases from J, with 14 bases between. Per the germline V gene, CDR1 is LNHDA and CDR2 is SQIVND (reference sequence). CDR3 sequence reads: CASSPTWILSNQPQHF. The CDR3, as DNA: TGTGCCAGTAGTCCAACATGGATTCTTAGCAATCAGCCCCAGCATTTT.

The chain uses TRBV20-1 and TRBJ2-1; tentatively, D is TRBD1 or TRBD2 (6 bases each). Trimming left V 3 bases short and J 4 bases short, with 13 bases between. The CDR3 loop spans 14 amino acids. Germline CDR1 reads DFQATT; CDR2 reads SNEGSKA (reference sequence). The CDR3 DNA follows: TGCAGTGCTAGTGGGGGGACATCTTACAATGAGCAGTTCTTC. Protein product: CSASGGTSYNEQFF.

V usage is TRBV21-1 and J usage is TRBJ1-6. TRBV21-1 is tagged as a pseudogene. The CDR3 loop spans 16 amino acids. The CDR3 loop reads CASSKEKSIREKPLHF. The CDR3 DNA sequence: TGTGCCAGCAGCAAAGAAAAGTCGATCAGGGAGAAACCCCTCCACTTT.

This clone showed up just once. CDR3 loop: CASSFSEGTQTQYF. Here the CDR3 DNA reads TGTGCCAGCAGTTTTTCAGAGGGAACACAGACCCAGTACTTC. The V and J genes are TRBV28 and TRBJ2-5; D might be TRBD2 (5 bases). Looked up from germline, CDR1 is MDHEN and CDR2 is SYDVKM. The germline V and J ends were trimmed by 3 bases and 6 bases, with 14 bases remaining between them. The CDR3 has 14 residues.

The chain recombines TRBV28 with TRBJ1-1, with TRBD1 matching over 10 bases. There are 16 residues in the CDR3. The J segment lost 0 bases and the V segment lost 4 bases, leaving 5 bases of the junction unmatched. The V gene's germline CDR1 is MDHEN and CDR2 SYDVKM. The CDR3 region has the DNA TGTGCCAGCAGTTCGGGACAGGGGAGAGTGAACACTGAAGCTTTCTTT. It encodes CASSSGQGRVNTEAFF.